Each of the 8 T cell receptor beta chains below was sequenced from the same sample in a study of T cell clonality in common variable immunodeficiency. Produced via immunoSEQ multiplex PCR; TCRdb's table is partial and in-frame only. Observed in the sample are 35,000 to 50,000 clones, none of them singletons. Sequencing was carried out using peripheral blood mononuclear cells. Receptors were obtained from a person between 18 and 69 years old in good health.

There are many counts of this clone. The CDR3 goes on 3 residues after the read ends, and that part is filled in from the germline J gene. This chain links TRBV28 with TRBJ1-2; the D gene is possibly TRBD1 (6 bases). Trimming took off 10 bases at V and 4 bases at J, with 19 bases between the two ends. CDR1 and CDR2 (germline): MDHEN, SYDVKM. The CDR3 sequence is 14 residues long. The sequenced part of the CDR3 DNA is TGTGCCAACCACCAAACAGGGAGCGGCTATGGC. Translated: CANHQTGSGYG. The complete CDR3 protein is CANHQTGSGYGYTF.

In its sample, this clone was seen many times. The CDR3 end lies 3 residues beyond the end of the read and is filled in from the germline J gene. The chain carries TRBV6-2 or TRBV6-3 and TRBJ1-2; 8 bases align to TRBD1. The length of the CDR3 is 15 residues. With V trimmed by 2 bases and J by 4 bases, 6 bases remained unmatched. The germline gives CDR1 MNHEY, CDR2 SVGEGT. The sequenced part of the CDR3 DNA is TGTGCCAGCAGTTACCGGTTCGACAGGGGCTATGGC. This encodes CASSYRFDRGYG. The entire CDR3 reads CASSYRFDRGYGYTF.

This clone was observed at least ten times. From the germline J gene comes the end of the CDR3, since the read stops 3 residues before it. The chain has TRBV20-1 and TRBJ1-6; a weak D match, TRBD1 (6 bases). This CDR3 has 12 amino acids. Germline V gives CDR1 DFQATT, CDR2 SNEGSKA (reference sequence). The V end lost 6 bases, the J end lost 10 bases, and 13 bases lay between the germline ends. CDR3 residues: CSAGRGGSPLHF. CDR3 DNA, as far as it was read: TGCAGTGCAGGCAGGGGTGGCTCACCC.

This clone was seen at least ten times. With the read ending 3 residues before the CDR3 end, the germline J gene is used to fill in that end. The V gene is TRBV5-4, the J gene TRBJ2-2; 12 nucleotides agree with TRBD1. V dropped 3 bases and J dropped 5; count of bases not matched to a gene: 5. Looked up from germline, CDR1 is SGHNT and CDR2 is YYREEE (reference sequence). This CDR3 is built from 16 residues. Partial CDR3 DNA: TGTGCCAGCAGCTCGGGACAGGGGGCGAGGACCGGGGAG. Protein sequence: CASSSGQGARTGE. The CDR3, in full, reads CASSSGQGARTGELFF. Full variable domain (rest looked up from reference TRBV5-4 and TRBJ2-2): ETGVTQSPTHLIKTRGQQVTLRCSSQSGHNTVSWYQQALGQGPQFIFQYYREEENGRGNFPPRFSGLQFPNYSSELNVNALELDDSALYLCASSSGQGARTGELFFGEGSRLTVL.

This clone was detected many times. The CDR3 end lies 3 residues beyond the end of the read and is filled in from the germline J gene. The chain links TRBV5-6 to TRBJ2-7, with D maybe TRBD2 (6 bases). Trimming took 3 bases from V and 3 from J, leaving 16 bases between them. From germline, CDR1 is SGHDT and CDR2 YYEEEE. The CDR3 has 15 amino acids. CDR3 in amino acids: CASSSLGGAGYEQYF. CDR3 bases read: TGTGCCAGCAGCTCTCTGGGCGGGGCGGGCTACGAG.

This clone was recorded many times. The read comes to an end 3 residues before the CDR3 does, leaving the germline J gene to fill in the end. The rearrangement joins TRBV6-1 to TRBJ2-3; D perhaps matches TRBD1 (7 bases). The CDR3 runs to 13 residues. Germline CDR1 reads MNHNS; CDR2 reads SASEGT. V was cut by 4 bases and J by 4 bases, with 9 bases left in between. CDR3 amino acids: CASSGRGADTQYF. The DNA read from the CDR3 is TGTGCCAGCAGTGGCAGGGGGGCAGATACG.

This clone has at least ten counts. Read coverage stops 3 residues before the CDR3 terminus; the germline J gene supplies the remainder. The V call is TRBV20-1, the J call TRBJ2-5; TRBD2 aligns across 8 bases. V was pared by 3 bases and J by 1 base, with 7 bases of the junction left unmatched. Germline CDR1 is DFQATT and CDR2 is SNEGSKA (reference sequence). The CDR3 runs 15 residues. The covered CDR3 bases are TGCAGTGCTAGCACACCGGGAGGGGTCCAAGAGACC. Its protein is CSASTPGGVQET. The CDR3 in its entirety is CSASTPGGVQETQYF.

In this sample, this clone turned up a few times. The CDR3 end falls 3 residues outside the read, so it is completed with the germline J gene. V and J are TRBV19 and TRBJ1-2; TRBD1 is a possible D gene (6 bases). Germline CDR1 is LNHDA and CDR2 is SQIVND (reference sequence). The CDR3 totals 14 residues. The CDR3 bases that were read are TGTGCCAGTAGTATAGCGGGGTGGGACAATGAC. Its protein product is CASSIAGWDND. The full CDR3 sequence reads CASSIAGWDNDYTF.